The next 13 T cell receptor beta chains were all read from a single sample in a study of blood T cell repertoires in COVID-19. TCRdb's copy holds only in-frame clones and misses some; the assay was immunoSEQ multiplex PCR. The sample contains about 240,000 clones, 80% to 90% of which appear only once. Sequencing input: PBMCs or T cells enriched from blood (not recorded which). Receptors were obtained from a woman aged 30 to 39 who had recovered from COVID-19.

V usage is TRBV7-2 and J usage is TRBJ2-2; 8 bases match TRBD1. Losses at the gene ends were 1 base for V and 1 base for J; bases not matched to a gene: 5. Germline V CDR1 and CDR2: SGHTA, FQGNSA. The CDR3 consists of 17 residues. In DNA, the CDR3 is TGTGCCAGCAGCTTAGGGGCAGGGGGCAGGAACACCGGGGAGCTGTTTTTT. The encoded protein is CASSLGAGGRNTGELFF.

CDR3 residues: CASSRTWGEPQHF. DNA of the CDR3: TGTGCCAGCAGCAGAACTTGGGGAGAGCCCCAGCATTTT. The rearrangement uses TRBV7-6 and TRBJ1-5; no clear D. V was clipped by 5 bases and J by 8 bases, with 13 bases between them. The V gene's germline CDR1 is SGHVS and CDR2 FNYEAQ. This CDR3 has 13 residues.

The chain joins TRBV6-6 to TRBJ1-1, with 9 nucleotides matching TRBD1. V gave up 6 bases and J gave up 5 bases; unmatched junction bases: 4. CDR3 length: 13 amino acids. The germline CDR1 and CDR2 sequences are MNHNY and SVGAGI (reference sequence). The CDR3 region has the DNA TGTGCCAGCAGCCGACAGGGGGAGACTGAAGCTTTCTTT. This codes for CASSRQGETEAFF.

This chain joins TRBV28 and TRBJ1-1, with a possible D match to TRBD1 (5 bases). Per germline, CDR1 MDHEN and CDR2 SYDVKM. Trimming pared 3 bases from V and 0 bases from J, leaving 8 bases between. This CDR3 comprises 14 residues. This CDR3 is CASSFQGVNTEAFF. The CDR3 DNA follows: TGTGCCAGCAGTTTCCAGGGTGTGAACACTGAAGCTTTCTTT.

This sequence joins TRBV18 and TRBJ2-1, with 16 nucleotides matching TRBD2. The V and J ends lost 3 bases and 9 bases, in that order; junction bases with no gene match: 5. CDR1 is KGHSH, CDR2 LQKENI, per germline. The CDR3 is 16 amino acids. In DNA form, the CDR3 reads TGTGCCAGCTCACCGTTGGGACTAGCGGGAGGGGGTGAGCAGTTCTTC. As protein: CASSPLGLAGGGEQFF.

J is TRBJ1-1 and V is TRBV2; the D is unclear. CDR3 size: 13 residues. In germline, CDR1 is SNHLY, CDR2 FYNNEI. V was trimmed by 5 bases and J by 1 base, leaving 8 bases between them. CDR3 sequence reads: CASSPRENTEAFF. In nucleotides, the CDR3 is TGTGCCAGCAGTCCCCGGGAGAACACTGAAGCTTTCTTT.

The V call is TRBV27, the J call TRBJ1-1, with D tentatively TRBD1 (6 bases). Trimming pared 6 bases from V and 1 base from J, leaving 9 bases between. The CDR3 covers 13 residues. Germline CDR1 is MNHEY and CDR2 is SMNVEV (reference sequence). The CDR3 DNA sequence: TGTGCCAGCAGGGAGACAGGGAACACTGAAGCTTTCTTT. It specifies CASRETGNTEAFF.

The chain is built from TRBV13 and TRBJ1-5; TRBD1 matches at 10 bases. After removal of 4 bases from V and 6 bases from J, the junction contained 3 bases not matched to a gene. Germline loops: CDR1 PRHDT, CDR2 FYEKMQ (reference sequence). There are 14 residues in the CDR3. This CDR3 reads CASSWGQGIQPQHF. For the CDR3, the DNA is TGTGCCAGCAGCTGGGGACAGGGGATTCAGCCCCAGCATTTT. Complete variable domain (other parts from reference TRBV13 and TRBJ1-5): AAGVIQSPRHLIKEKRETATLKCYPIPRHDTVYWYQQGPGQDPQFLISFYEKMQSDKGSIPDRFSAQQFSDYHSELNMSSLELGDSALYFCASSWGQGIQPQHFGDGTRLSIL.

This clone was detected only a few times. The chain links TRBV5-4 to TRBJ2-2; 7 positions agree with TRBD1. The CDR3 runs 14 residues. V lost 6 bases to trimming and J lost 0 bases; unmatched junction nucleotides: 2. Germline CDR1 and CDR2: SGHNT and YYREEE (reference sequence). The CDR3 DNA sequence: TGTGCCAGCACCGGGACAGCGAACACCGGGGAGCTGTTTTTT. This codes for CASTGTANTGELFF.

The CDR3 spells CASSLIRGPRSGNTIYF. In DNA form, the CDR3 reads TGTGCCAGCAGCCTCATCAGGGGGCCCCGGTCCGGAAACACCATATATTTT. This chain joins TRBV11-2 and TRBJ1-3; TRBD1 matches 8 bases. The CDR3 loop spans 17 amino acids. Trimming removed 5 bases from V and 4 bases from J; junction bases left unmatched: 13. From germline, CDR1 is SGHAT and CDR2 FQNNGV.

V and J are TRBV5-1 and TRBJ1-1; the D gene is possibly TRBD1 (6 bases). This CDR3 spans 13 amino acids. CDR1 is SGHRS and CDR2 is YFSETQ in the germline V gene. Trimming shortened V by 7 bases and J by 3 bases, and 13 bases separated the two germline ends. The CDR3 bases are TGCGCCAGCGCCAGGGGTTGGGACACTGAAGCTTTCTTT. Its translation is CASARGWDTEAFF. The whole variable domain, filled in from reference TRBV5-1 and TRBJ1-1, reads KAGVTQTPRYLIKTRGQQVTLSCSPISGHRSVSWYQQTPGQGLQFLFEYFSETQRNKGNFPGRFSGRQFSNSRSEMNVSTLELGDSALYLCASARGWDTEAFFGQGTRLTVV.

The chain joins TRBV5-1 to TRBJ1-4, with 11 bases aligning to TRBD1. Per the germline V gene, CDR1 is SGHRS and CDR2 is YFSETQ. The CDR3 is 15 residues long. V gave up 4 bases and J gave up 5 bases; unmatched junction bases: 4. This CDR3 reads CASSPGTGGNEKLFF. In DNA, the CDR3 is TGCGCCAGCAGCCCTGGGACAGGGGGAAATGAAAAACTGTTTTTT.

V is TRBV5-4 and J is TRBJ1-1, with unresolved D. From germline, CDR1 is SGHNT and CDR2 YYREEE (reference sequence). CDR3 length equals 13 residues. Deletions cut 4 bases from V and 6 bases from J, with 13 bases between. CDR3 bases: TGTGCCAGCAGCACCTCTCTGGAGGCTGAAGCTTTCTTT. It codes for CASSTSLEAEAFF.